A selection of T cell receptor beta chains follows, all from one sample in a study of cytomegalovirus exposure and HLA in healthy donors. Assay used: immunoSEQ multiplex PCR; TCRdb lists only in-frame clones, some missing. The sample records 150,000 to 200,000 clones, 84% being singletons. Sequencing was performed on PBMCs. The origin of the receptors is a man aged 25 to 40 in good health and CMV-seropositive. Each CDR3 is given with its conserved first and last residue. Some rows mark clone size as missing; the rest say once, few, many or name a class of expanded clone.

V gene	clone size	J gene	CDR3 protein
TRBV6-5	NA	TRBJ2-7	CASSYVSGADYEQYF
TRBV6-6	NA	TRBJ2-2	CASSYSRGGGELFF
TRBV7-2	NA	TRBJ2-1	CASSLDSLAGGYNEQFF
TRBV28	NA	TRBJ1-5	CASRYTYRGSWQPQHF
TRBV28	once	TRBJ1-5	CASSFAGADQPQHF
TRBV2	NA	TRBJ2-7	CASLERRQGSNEQYF
TRBV27	NA	TRBJ2-7	CASSPLRTSGSNEQYF
TRBV19	NA	TRBJ2-7	CASNRGRSDEQYF
TRBV7-9	NA	TRBJ2-2	CASSRSGGETGELFF
TRBV2	few	TRBJ1-2	CARRWGGRGYTF
TRBV9	NA	TRBJ1-2	CASTPSGTDWGYTF